The 20 T cell receptor beta chains reported below all come from one sample, sequenced in a study of T cell changes during pregnancy in multiple sclerosis. TCRdb keeps only in-frame clones here, not all; method: immunoSEQ multiplex PCR. The data show about 87,000 clones, around 93% seen once. The sample was peripheral blood, taken in the third trimester of pregnancy. The source is a female donor in good health, enrolled as a control in a pregnancy study.

The rearrangement links TRBV21-1 to TRBJ2-3; the table's D call of TRBD1 was not tested on the DNA. TRBV21-1 is a pseudogene. The CDR3 loop spans 15 amino acids. The CDR3 spells CASEMTGTTPDTQYF. In DNA form, the CDR3 reads TGTGCCAGCGAAATGACAGGGACCACACCAGATACGCAGTATTTT.

The V gene is TRBV21-1, the J gene TRBJ2-3; the table's D gene call, TRBD2, was not cross checked with the DNA. TRBV21-1 is given as a pseudogene. CDR3 length: 14 residues. CDR3 coding DNA: TGTGCCAGCAGCAAAGCGGAGTCCACAGATACGCAGTATTTT. Translating gives CASSKAESTDTQYF.

The chain joins TRBV30 to TRBJ2-5; D not resolved. Germline CDR1 is GTSNPN and CDR2 is SVGIG (reference sequence). Trimming shortened V by 1 base and J by 1 base, and 7 bases separated the two germline ends. CDR3 length: 13 amino acids. The CDR3 spells CAWSAGFQETQYF. DNA of the CDR3: TGTGCCTGGAGTGCGGGTTTCCAAGAGACCCAGTACTTC.

The gene calls are TRBV5-6 and TRBJ2-1; 8 nucleotides match TRBD2. After removal of 4 bases from V and 10 bases from J, the junction contained 7 bases not matched to a gene. Germline V gives CDR1 SGHDT, CDR2 YYEEEE. This CDR3 comprises 13 residues. The CDR3 spells CASSPQAGVEQFF. The CDR3 region has the DNA TGTGCCAGCAGCCCACAAGCGGGAGTAGAGCAGTTCTTC.

This chain links TRBV28 with TRBJ1-2; TRBD1 agrees at 9 bases. Germline CDR1 and CDR2: MDHEN and SYDVKM. The junction had 14 bases not matched to a gene; V was cut back by 4 bases and J by 5 bases. CDR3 length equals 17 residues. CDR3 loop: CASSSPPLTGGNYGYTF. Written as DNA, the CDR3 is TGTGCCAGCAGTTCTCCCCCGCTGACAGGGGGAAATTATGGCTACACCTTC.

The chain joins TRBV5-4 to TRBJ2-2, with 7 bases identical to TRBD2. CDR3 length equals 17 residues. Trimming cost V 0 bases and J 4 bases; bases outside gene matches: 9. Germline V gene data show CDR1 as SGHNT and CDR2 as YYREEE (reference sequence). The CDR3 sequence: CASSLEPGRGGTGELFF. The CDR3 DNA reads as TGTGCCAGCAGCTTGGAGCCGGGGCGCGGGGGCACCGGGGAGCTGTTTTTT. The full variable domain, with the rest looked up from reference TRBV5-4 and TRBJ2-2, is ETGVTQSPTHLIKTRGQQVTLRCSSQSGHNTVSWYQQALGQGPQFIFQYYREEENGRGNFPPRFSGLQFPNYSSELNVNALELDDSALYLCASSLEPGRGGTGELFFGEGSRLTVL.

In regard to this clone: The junction does not match germline at one end; this may be a read error. The rearrangement links TRBV4-2 to TRBJ2-7; TRBD2 matches 7 bases. The CDR3 has 15 amino acids. Germline CDR1 is LGHNA and CDR2 is YNFKEQ. CDR3 region: CASTPSPSGSYGQYF. CDR3 bases: TGTGCCAGTACCCCCTCCCCTAGCGGCTCCTACGGGCAGTACTTC.

The chain employs TRBV5-1 and TRBJ2-5; 8 nucleotides align to TRBD2. Germline values: CDR1 SGHRS, CDR2 YFSETQ. J lost 4 bases, V lost 1 base, and 12 bases had no gene match. CDR3 length: 17 amino acids. CDR3 sequence reads: CASSLFSAGGLGETQYF. In DNA, the CDR3 is TGCGCCAGCAGCTTGTTCTCTGCGGGGGGCTTGGGAGAGACCCAGTACTTC.

J is TRBJ1-5 and V is TRBV5-6; D is possibly TRBD1 (5 bases). The CDR3 is made up of 15 amino acids. CDR1 and CDR2 (germline): SGHDT, YYEEEE. Trimming left V 0 bases short and J 4 bases short, with 11 bases between. CDR3 bases: TGTGCCAGCAGCTTGGCGGGTCAGGGAAATCAGCCCCAGCATTTT. Its protein product is CASSLAGQGNQPQHF.

J is TRBJ2-4 and V is TRBV5-4; TRBD2 agrees at 13 bases. The CDR3 contains 17 residues. Germline lookup yields CDR1 SGHNT and CDR2 YYREEE (reference sequence). V lost 3 bases to trimming and J lost 2 bases; unmatched junction nucleotides: 5. CDR3 nucleotides: TGTGCCAGCAGCTCGGAGGGACTAGCGGGAACCAAAAACATTCAGTACTTC. Amino acid sequence: CASSSEGLAGTKNIQYF.

V is TRBV28 and J is TRBJ2-7, with TRBD2 matching 11 bases. Germline V gene data show CDR1 as MDHEN and CDR2 as SYDVKM. J gave up 3 bases and V 5 bases, and 9 bases lay outside the gene matches. This CDR3 has 16 residues. CDR3 coding DNA: TGTGCCAGCAGTCGACACGGGACTAGCGGAAACTACGAGCAGTACTTC. Protein: CASSRHGTSGNYEQYF.

This rearrangement joins TRBV6-1 to TRBJ2-7; D might be TRBD2 (6 bases). This CDR3 region has 14 residues. V was pared by 2 bases and J by 4 bases, with 12 bases between. The germline V gene has CDR1 MNHNS and CDR2 SASEGT. The DNA of the CDR3 is TGTGCCAGCAGTGAATGGGACGGGACTTACGAGCAGTACTTC. Translated: CASSEWDGTYEQYF.

The J gene is TRBJ2-7, the V gene TRBV5-4; 12 nucleotides match TRBD2. J lost 5 bases, V lost 1 base, and 13 bases had no gene match. The CDR3 contains 18 residues. CDR1 and CDR2 (germline): SGHNT, YYREEE (reference sequence). This CDR3 is CASSLKRTSGMALNEQYF. CDR3 in DNA: TGTGCCAGCAGCTTGAAGAGGACTAGCGGGATGGCTTTAAACGAGCAGTACTTC. Full variable domain (missing parts from reference TRBV5-4 and TRBJ2-7): ETGVTQSPTHLIKTRGQQVTLRCSSQSGHNTVSWYQQALGQGPQFIFQYYREEENGRGNFPPRFSGLQFPNYSSELNVNALELDDSALYLCASSLKRTSGMALNEQYFGPGTRLTVT.

This chain uses TRBV6-1 with TRBJ2-3; 8 bases agree with TRBD1. CDR1 MNHNS and CDR2 SASEGT come from the germline V gene. The trim removed 1 base at V and 1 base at J, leaving 4 bases unmatched. The CDR3 runs 16 residues. The CDR3 loop is CASSEVMTGGTDTQYF. Written as DNA, the CDR3 is TGTGCCAGCAGTGAAGTTATGACAGGGGGCACAGATACGCAGTATTTT.

V gene TRBV6-1 combines with J gene TRBJ1-4, with 7 bases lining up with TRBD1. The junction had 8 bases not matched to a gene; V was cut back by 10 bases and J by 6 bases. The V gene's germline CDR1 is MNHNS and CDR2 SASEGT. CDR3 length: 13 amino acids. CDR3: CATGGRVDEKLFF. The DNA of the CDR3 is TGTGCCACAGGGGGACGGGTTGATGAAAAACTGTTTTTT.

This clone was seen just once. CDR3 nucleotides: TGTGCCAGCAGTGGTCTGGGGGAGGGCCGAAAAACAGATACGCAGTATTTT. Translating gives CASSGLGEGRKTDTQYF. The chain joins TRBV2 to TRBJ2-3; TRBD2 matches at 7 bases. The CDR3 totals 17 residues. V lost 4 bases and J lost 3; bases outside the gene matches: 13. Germline CDR1 is SNHLY and CDR2 is FYNNEI.

The chain couples TRBV5-8 to TRBJ1-4; D not certain. Deletions cut 1 base from V and 8 bases from J, with 15 bases between. The germline V gene has CDR1 SGHTS and CDR2 YDEGEE. This CDR3 comprises 15 residues. The CDR3 nucleotides read TGTGCCAGCAGCTTGCGGGGTACCAGCTGGGAAAAACTGTTTTTT. Translation gives CASSLRGTSWEKLFF.

The chain combines TRBV6-5 with TRBJ1-2, with a possible D match to TRBD1 (6 bases). CDR1 is MNHEY and CDR2 is SVGAGI in the germline V gene. Trimming took 2 bases from V and 7 from J, leaving 8 bases between them. The CDR3 covers 12 residues. The CDR3 protein is CASSYQGSGYTF. In nucleotides, the CDR3 is TGTGCCAGCAGTTACCAGGGGTCTGGCTACACCTTC.

The rearrangement uses TRBV6-1 and TRBJ2-7, with 7 nucleotides matching TRBD1. J lost 2 bases, V lost 3 bases, and 4 bases had no gene match. CDR3 length: 14 residues. Per the germline V gene, CDR1 is MNHNS and CDR2 is SASEGT. Here the CDR3 DNA reads TGTGCCAGCAGTGAGGGGACAGCCACCTACGAGCAGTACTTC. Translating gives CASSEGTATYEQYF.

The chain links TRBV5-1 to TRBJ2-7; 9 bases match TRBD1. The CDR3 is 15 residues long. J was trimmed by 5 bases and V by 4 bases; bases with no gene match: 10. The germline V gene has CDR1 SGHRS and CDR2 YFSETQ. The CDR3, as DNA: TGCGCCAGCAGCCGATTGACAGGGGGGTCGAACGAGCAGTACTTC. This gives the protein CASSRLTGGSNEQYF.